The 29 T cell receptor beta chains presented below share a single source sample, sequenced in a study of Ad26.COV2.S vaccination and SARS-CoV-2 variants. Treatment described: 15 to 20 received Ad26.COV2.S at low or high dose, single or two shots; about 5 received placebo; per-sample allocation not given. Day 63 after the first vaccine or placebo injection was the time point for sampling. Libraries were prepared by immunoSEQ multiplex PCR; TCRdb keeps only in-frame clonotypes and omits some of them. Of approximately 460,000 clones listed, around 89% were seen once; the top ten hold under 2%. This specimen was peripheral blood, taken in a trial of Ad26.COV2.S vaccine versus placebo. Receptors were obtained from a person aged 18-65 years who received the Ad26.COV2.S COVID-19 vaccine or a placebo.

V is TRBV6-5 and J is TRBJ1-2; TRBD1 might be the D (5 bases). Germline assignment: CDR1 MNHEY and CDR2 SVGAGI. The ends were cut back, 0 bases at V and 5 bases at J, with 13 bases in the middle. The CDR3 is made up of 15 amino acids. Written as DNA, the CDR3 is TGTGCCAGCAGTTACTCGAGGTGGGGCGAGTATGGCTACACCTTC. Encoded protein: CASSYSRWGEYGYTF.

The chain uses TRBV21-1 and TRBJ2-7. TRBV21-1 is a pseudogene. CDR3 size: 13 residues. The CDR3 DNA sequence: TGTGCCAGCGTGTCAGCGAGGAAGGGCGAGCAGTACTTC. Encoded protein: CASVSARKGEQYF.

The genes are TRBV11-2 and TRBJ2-1; D remains ambiguous. CDR1 is SGHAT and CDR2 is FQNNGV in the germline V gene. V gave up 3 bases and J gave up 10 bases, with 7 bases separating them. The CDR3 spans 11 residues. DNA of the CDR3: TGTGCCAGCAGCTTCAGGTGGGAGCAGTTCTTC. This gives the protein CASSFRWEQFF.

This clone has a handful of counts. The rearrangement links TRBV9 to TRBJ1-2; maybe TRBD1 (6 bases). V lost 5 bases, J lost 2 bases, and 19 bases lay in between. In germline, CDR1 is SGDLS, CDR2 YYNGEE. The CDR3 is made up of 16 amino acids. DNA for the CDR3: TGTGCCAGCAGTACAGGGACGGCAAGAATGAACTATGGCTACACCTTC. It is translated as CASSTGTARMNYGYTF.

The rearrangement joins TRBV19 to TRBJ2-1, with 7 bases that match TRBD1. Germline V gene data show CDR1 as LNHDA and CDR2 as SQIVND (reference sequence). The CDR3 totals 14 residues. V lost 6 bases and J lost 6; bases outside the gene matches: 8. CDR3 bases: TGTGCCAGTAGCCGCGACAGGGCCCGCAATGAGCAGTTCTTC. Translated, it gives CASSRDRARNEQFF.

The chain links TRBV9 to TRBJ2-2, with a tentative D call TRBD2 (6 bases). V was trimmed by 2 bases and J by 3 bases, leaving 8 bases between them. Per germline, CDR1 SGDLS and CDR2 YYNGEE. The CDR3 sequence is 14 residues long. CDR3 loop: CASSVAGYTGELFF. CDR3 bases: TGTGCCAGCAGCGTCGCGGGGTACACCGGGGAGCTGTTTTTT.

The chain couples TRBV11-1 to TRBJ2-3; tentatively, D is TRBD1 or TRBD2 (5 bases each). This CDR3 comprises 16 residues. Germline CDR1 and CDR2: SGHAT and FQDESV (reference sequence). Trimming removed 5 bases from V and 4 bases from J, with 19 bases in between. CDR3 sequence reads: CASSLHPGPPADTQYF. CDR3 DNA sequence: TGTGCCAGCAGCCTACACCCGGGACCTCCTGCAGATACGCAGTATTTT.

Here the CDR3 DNA reads TGCGCCAGCAGCTTGCCGGCAGGAGTGGCAGTTTTCTTT. Translating it yields CASSLPAGVAVFF. The chain joins TRBV5-1 to TRBJ1-1; D not certain. Germline CDR1 SGHRS, CDR2 YFSETQ. Trimming pared 1 base from V and 13 bases from J, leaving 17 bases between. This CDR3 is built from 13 residues. Combining the CDR3 with reference TRBV5-1 and TRBJ1-1 gives the whole variable domain KAGVTQTPRYLIKTRGQQVTLSCSPISGHRSVSWYQQTPGQGLQFLFEYFSETQRNKGNFPGRFSGRQFSNSRSEMNVSTLELGDSALYLCASSLPAGVAVFFGQGTRLTVV.

This clone was observed a single time. The J gene is TRBJ2-7, the V gene TRBV5-1; the match to TRBD1 covers 9 bases. Trimming at V came to 3 bases and at J to 5 bases, leaving 6 bases not matched to a gene. Germline loops: CDR1 SGHRS, CDR2 YFSETQ. The CDR3 is 14 residues long. The CDR3 DNA is TGCGCCAGCAGCTCGGGACAGGGTGTCGACGAGCAGTACTTC. Translating gives CASSSGQGVDEQYF.

The chain couples TRBV28 to TRBJ1-1; D not resolved. The CDR3 totals 16 residues. CDR1 MDHEN and CDR2 SYDVKM come from the germline V gene. The germline V and J ends were trimmed by 1 base and 1 base, with 13 bases remaining between them. The DNA for the CDR3 is TGTGCCAGCAGTTTATTCGGGTCCACACCGAACACTGAAGCTTTCTTT. It encodes CASSLFGSTPNTEAFF.

This clone was counted once. The chain joins TRBV3-1 (or the pseudogene TRBV3-2) to TRBJ1-2; possible D gene TRBD1, 5 bases. With 0 bases removed from V and 4 bases from J, the gap between germline ends came to 12 bases. Germline lookup yields CDR1 LGHDT and CDR2 YNNKEL (reference sequence). The CDR3 is 15 amino acids. CDR3 sequence (DNA): TGTGCCAGCAGCCAAGATCCCGACAGCCTCTATGGCTACACCTTC. Amino acids: CASSQDPDSLYGYTF.

The chain couples TRBV19 to TRBJ1-4; no reliable D call. The CDR3 is made up of 11 amino acids. V lost 6 bases and J lost 8, with 7 bases in between. Germline CDR1 and CDR2: LNHDA and SQIVND (reference sequence). CDR3 sequence: CASRRTEKLFF. CDR3 coding DNA: TGTGCCAGTAGAAGGACCGAAAAACTGTTTTTT.

This chain uses TRBV30 with TRBJ1-3, with a weak D call TRBD1 (5 bases). Germline V gene sequence: CDR1 GTSNPN, CDR2 SVGIG (reference sequence). Trimming shortened V by 4 bases and J by 1 base, and 8 bases separated the two germline ends. The CDR3 is 13 amino acids. The CDR3 nucleotides are TGTGCCTGGAATCGGGGGTCTGGAAACACCATATATTTT. Residues: CAWNRGSGNTIYF.

Only one count was recorded for this clone. The J gene is TRBJ2-6, the V gene TRBV7-2; TRBD1 matches at 8 bases. Germline V lookup: CDR1 SGHTA, CDR2 FQGNSA. This CDR3 spans 17 amino acids. V gave up 5 bases and J gave up 2 bases; unmatched junction bases: 8. This CDR3 is CASSHGQGSAGANVLTF. CDR3 nucleotides: TGTGCCAGCAGCCACGGACAGGGCTCGGCTGGGGCCAACGTCCTGACTTTC. The variable domain in full, with the rest retrieved from reference TRBV7-2 and TRBJ2-6, is GAGVSQSPSNKVTEKGKDVELRCDPISGHTALYWYRQSLGQGLEFLIYFQGNSAPDKSGLPSDRFSAERTGGSVSTLTIQRTQQEDSAVYLCASSHGQGSAGANVLTFGAGSRLTVL.

This clone was recorded a few times. This chain connects TRBV2 to TRBJ1-1, with 8 bases identical to TRBD1. The germline V gene encodes CDR1 SNHLY and CDR2 FYNNEI. This CDR3 is built from 13 residues. Trimming at V came to 6 bases and at J to 6 bases, leaving 6 bases not matched to a gene. CDR3 nucleotides: TGTGCCAGCAGGGGGACAGGTTTTGCTGAAGCTTTCTTT. Translated, it gives CASRGTGFAEAFF.

The chain uses TRBV4-3 and TRBJ2-5; D is possibly TRBD2 (6 bases). V was clipped by 3 bases and J by 2 bases, with 13 bases between them. The CDR3 sequence is 15 residues long. Per the germline V gene, CDR1 is LGHNA and CDR2 is YSLEER. CDR3 protein: CASSHWAGRQETQYF. Written as DNA, the CDR3 is TGCGCCAGCAGCCATTGGGCGGGAAGACAAGAGACCCAGTACTTC.

As DNA, the CDR3 is TGTGCCAGCAGCCGCGACGGGAGCTCTGGGGCCAACGTCCTGACTTTC. Protein sequence: CASSRDGSSGANVLTF. The chain combines TRBV5-4 with TRBJ2-6; tentative D call: TRBD2 (6 bases). Trimming removed 4 bases from V and 0 bases from J, with 11 bases in between. This CDR3 has 16 amino acids. Germline V lookup: CDR1 SGHNT, CDR2 YYREEE (reference sequence).

The chain joins TRBV9 to TRBJ1-6, with D tentatively TRBD1 (5 bases). The CDR3 runs to 17 residues. The V end lost 3 bases, the J end lost 3 bases, and 16 bases lay between the germline ends. Germline values: CDR1 SGDLS, CDR2 YYNGEE. Here the CDR3 DNA reads TGTGCCAGCAGCGCCGTGGCAGGGTCAGGCTATAATTCACCCCTCCACTTT. Amino acid sequence: CASSAVAGSGYNSPLHF.

The gene calls are TRBV30 and TRBJ1-3, with TRBD1 matching 10 bases. V lost 3 bases to trimming and J lost 0 bases; unmatched junction nucleotides: 5. Germline CDR1 GTSNPN, CDR2 SVGIG (reference sequence). This CDR3 has 16 residues. CDR3 residues: CAWSFRDRGSGNTIYF. The CDR3 region has the DNA TGTGCCTGGAGCTTCCGGGACAGGGGCTCTGGAAACACCATATATTTT.

The V gene is TRBV5-1, the J gene TRBJ2-2, with D unclear. V lost 5 bases to trimming and J lost 1 base, with 9 bases between them. The germline V gene has CDR1 SGHRS and CDR2 YFSETQ. The CDR3 consists of 14 residues. The CDR3 here is CASRAIQNTGELFF. In nucleotides, the CDR3 is TGCGCCAGCAGGGCTATACAGAACACCGGGGAGCTGTTTTTT.

This chain uses TRBV28 with TRBJ2-3; D remains ambiguous. Trimming removed 3 bases at V and 8 bases at J, with 9 bases between. CDR1 MDHEN and CDR2 SYDVKM come from the germline V gene. The CDR3 is made up of 12 amino acids. CDR3 sequence (DNA): TGTGCCAGCAGTTTTTACGGAAGTACGCAGTATTTT. This translates into CASSFYGSTQYF.

The J gene is TRBJ1-1, the V gene TRBV28, with a possible D match to TRBD1 (5 bases). Between the trimmed V and J ends, which lost 6 bases and 1 base, there was a span of 12 bases. The CDR3 totals 14 residues. Germline CDR1 is MDHEN and CDR2 is SYDVKM. The CDR3 region has the DNA TGTGCCAGCAGAAGGGGTGGCAGGAACACTGAAGCTTTCTTT. Translated: CASRRGGRNTEAFF.

The chain joins TRBV5-1 to TRBJ2-7; 9 positions match TRBD1. Germline V gives CDR1 SGHRS, CDR2 YFSETQ. CDR3 size: 15 residues. V dropped 2 bases and J dropped 4; count of bases not matched to a gene: 7. CDR3 loop: CASSFSDRGTYEQYF. In DNA form, the CDR3 reads TGCGCCAGCAGCTTTTCGGACAGGGGAACGTACGAGCAGTACTTC.

The chain recombines TRBV19 with TRBJ2-4; 7 positions agree with TRBD2. The V gene end was trimmed by 3 bases and the J gene end by 3 bases; junction bases not matched to a gene: 8. This CDR3 contains 16 residues. The germline V gene encodes CDR1 LNHDA and CDR2 SQIVND (reference sequence). The CDR3 region has the DNA TGTGCCAGTAGTATCTTAACGCGGGGGAACAAAAACATTCAGTACTTC. Translated: CASSILTRGNKNIQYF.

Worth noting for this clone: Other DNA sequences of this sample code for an identical CDR3. The genes are TRBV18 and TRBJ2-3; D gene unclear. Trimming left V 2 bases short and J 4 bases short, with 4 bases between. The CDR3 loop spans 12 amino acids. The V gene's germline CDR1 is KGHSH and CDR2 LQKENI. Here the CDR3 DNA reads TGTGCCAGCTCACCAACCTCAGATACGCAGTATTTT. This encodes CASSPTSDTQYF.

The V and J genes are TRBV7-2 and TRBJ2-7; D is possibly TRBD1 or TRBD2 (5 bases each). V lost 4 bases and J 4 bases, leaving 14 bases between the germline ends. CDR1 and CDR2 from the germline V gene are SGHTA and FQGNSA. The CDR3 has 14 residues. CDR3: CASSCRDLEYEQYF. The CDR3 coding sequence is TGTGCCAGCAGCTGCCGGGACCTCGAGTACGAGCAGTACTTC.

The rearrangement links TRBV5-4 to TRBJ1-2; no reliable D call. Trimming pared 0 bases from V and 5 bases from J, leaving 8 bases between. CDR3 length: 13 residues. From germline, CDR1 is SGHNT and CDR2 YYREEE (reference sequence). The CDR3 DNA reads as TGTGCCAGCAGCTTGGGGGAAAGTTATGGCTACACCTTC. Its translation: CASSLGESYGYTF.

This chain uses TRBV19 with TRBJ1-5; D remains unclear. This CDR3 contains 14 residues. Deletions cut 7 bases from V and 2 bases from J, with 12 bases between. Germline values: CDR1 LNHDA, CDR2 SQIVND (reference sequence). This CDR3 reads CASNTGAGNQPQHF. Here the CDR3 DNA reads TGTGCCAGTAATACGGGAGCTGGCAATCAGCCCCAGCATTTT.

This clone was seen only a few times. V and J are TRBV18 and TRBJ2-3; 10 nucleotides match TRBD2. The V gene end was trimmed by 4 bases and the J gene end by 1 base; junction bases not matched to a gene: 8. The length of the CDR3 is 17 residues. CDR1 KGHSH and CDR2 LQKENI come from the germline V gene. CDR3 in DNA: TGTGCCAGCTCACGGGCCCTAGCGGGGGTCGGCACAGATACGCAGTATTTT. Translated: CASSRALAGVGTDTQYF. Full variable domain (missing parts from reference TRBV18 and TRBJ2-3): NAGVMQNPRHLVRRRGQEARLRCSPMKGHSHVYWYRQLPEEGLKFMVYLQKENIIDESGMPKERFSAEFPKEGPSILRIQQVVRGDSAAYFCASSRALAGVGTDTQYFGPGTRLTVL.